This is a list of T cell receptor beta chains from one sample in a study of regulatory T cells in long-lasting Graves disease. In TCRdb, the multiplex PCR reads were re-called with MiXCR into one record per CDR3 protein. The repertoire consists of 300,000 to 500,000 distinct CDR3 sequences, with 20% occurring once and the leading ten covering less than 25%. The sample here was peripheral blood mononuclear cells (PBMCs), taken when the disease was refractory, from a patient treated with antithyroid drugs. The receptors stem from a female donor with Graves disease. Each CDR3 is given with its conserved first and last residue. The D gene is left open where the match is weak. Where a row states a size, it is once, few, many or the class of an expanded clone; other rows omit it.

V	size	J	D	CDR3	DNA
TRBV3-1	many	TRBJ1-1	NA	CASSQGGQLNTEAFF	TGTGCCAGCAGCCAAGGGGGACAATTGAACACTGAAGCTTTCTTT
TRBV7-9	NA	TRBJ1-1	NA	CASSVNTGGGAQGTEAFF	TGTGCCAGCAGCGTCAATACCGGGGGCGGGGCGCAGGGCACTGAAGCTTTCTTT
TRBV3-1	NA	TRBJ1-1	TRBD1	CASSHSDRANTEAFF	TGTGCCAGCAGCCATTCGGACAGGGCGAACACTGAAGCTTTCTTT
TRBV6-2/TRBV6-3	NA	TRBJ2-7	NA	CASSYSNTIYEQYF	TGTGCCAGCAGTTACTCGAACACCATCTACGAGCAGTACTTC
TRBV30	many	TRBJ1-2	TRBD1	CAWSPGGVGYTF	TGTGCCTGGAGTCCAGGGGGGGTCGGCTACACCTTC
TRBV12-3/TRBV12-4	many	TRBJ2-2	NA	CASSLGGQLNTGELFF	TGTGCCAGCAGTTTAGGGGGCCAGCTGAACACCGGGGAGCTGTTTTTT
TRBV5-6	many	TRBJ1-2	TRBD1	CASSLTGGIYGYTF	TGTGCCAGCAGCCTGACAGGGGGCATCTATGGCTACACCTTC
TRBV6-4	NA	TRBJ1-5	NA	CASSISHVQVGADLPPQHF	TGTGCCAGCAGCATAAGCCACGTACAGGTCGGGGCCGACCTCCCGCCCCAGCATTTT
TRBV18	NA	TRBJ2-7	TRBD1	CASSPLGQGDEQYF	TGTGCCAGCTCACCACTGGGACAGGGGGACGAGCAGTACTTC
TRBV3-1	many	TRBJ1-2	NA	CASSQAGTAYGYTF	TGTGCCAGCAGCCAAGCCGGGACGGCCTATGGCTACACCTTC
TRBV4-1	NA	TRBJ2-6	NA	CASSGPGANVLTF	TGCGCCTCCTCAGGGCCTGGGGCCAACGTCCTGACTTTC
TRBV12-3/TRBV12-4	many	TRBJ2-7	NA	CASSHRLYEQYF	TGTGCCAGCAGCCACAGGCTCTACGAGCAGTACTTC
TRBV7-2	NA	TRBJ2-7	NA	CASKQSTTGVGEQYF	TGTGCCAGCAAGCAGTCCACAACGGGAGTCGGCGAGCAGTACTTC
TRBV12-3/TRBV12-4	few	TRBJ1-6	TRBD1	CASSLVLGGGMDSPLHF	TGTGCCAGCAGTTTAGTATTAGGAGGGGGCATGGATTCACCCCTCCACTTT
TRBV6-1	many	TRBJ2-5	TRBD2	CASSDQREGPGETQYF	TGTGCCAGCAGTGATCAGCGGGAGGGGCCGGGAGAGACCCAGTACTTC
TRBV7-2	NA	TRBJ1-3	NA	CASSFRLGNTIYF	TGTGCCAGCAGCTTCCGTTTAGGAAACACCATATATTTT
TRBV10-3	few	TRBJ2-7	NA	CAISEDARVTYEQYF	TGTGCCATCAGTGAGGATGCTAGGGTAACCTACGAGCAGTACTTC
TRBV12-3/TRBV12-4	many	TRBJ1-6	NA	CASSLDSPSVAPLHF	TGTGCCAGCAGCCTCGACAGCCCGTCGGTGGCACCCCTCCACTTT
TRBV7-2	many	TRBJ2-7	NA	CASSPLGAGEQYF	TGTGCCAGCAGCCCCCTCGGGGCCGGAGAGCAGTACTTC
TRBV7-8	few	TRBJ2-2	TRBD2	CASSQGLAVNTGELFF	TGTGCCAGCAGCCAGGGACTAGCGGTGAACACCGGGGAGCTGTTTTTT
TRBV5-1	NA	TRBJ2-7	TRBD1	CASSPLTGQVIYEQYF	TGCGCCAGCAGCCCCTTAACGGGACAGGTAATTTACGAGCAGTACTTC
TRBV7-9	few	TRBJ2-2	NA	CASTPWGGRVANTGELFF	TGTGCCAGCACCCCTTGGGGCGGCCGGGTCGCGAACACCGGGGAGCTGTTTTTT
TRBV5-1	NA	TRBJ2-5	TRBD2	CASSLGIAGEETQYF	TGCGCCAGCAGCTTGGGAATCGCGGGAGAAGAGACCCAGTACTTC
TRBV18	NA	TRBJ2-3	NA	CASSPNREADTQYF	TGTGCCAGCTCACCAAACAGGGAGGCAGATACGCAGTATTTT
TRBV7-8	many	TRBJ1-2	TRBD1	CASSPRPGTGYGYTF	TGTGCCAGCAGCCCAAGACCCGGGACAGGGTACGGCTACACCTTC
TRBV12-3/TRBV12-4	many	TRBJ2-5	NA	CASSRPREIPGPRETQYF	TGTGCCAGCAGCCGACCCCGTGAGATCCCGGGACCGCGTGAGACCCAGTACTTC
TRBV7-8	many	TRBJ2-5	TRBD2	CASSPPLTSVPRETQYF	TGTGCCAGCAGCCCCCCCTTGACTAGCGTCCCTCGGGAGACCCAGTACTTC
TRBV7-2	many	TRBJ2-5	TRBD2	CASSPGLAGGYETQYF	TGTGCCAGCAGCCCGGGACTAGCGGGAGGTTACGAGACCCAGTACTTC
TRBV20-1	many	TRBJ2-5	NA	CSADTSGETQYF	TGCAGTGCAGATACGTCGGGCGAGACCCAGTACTTC
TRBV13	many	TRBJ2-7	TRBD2	CASSQESSGLYEQYF	TGTGCCAGCAGCCAAGAGTCTAGCGGTCTCTACGAGCAGTACTTC
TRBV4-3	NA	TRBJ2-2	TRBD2	CASSQGSGRASGELFF	TGCGCCAGCAGCCAAGGGAGCGGGAGGGCCTCCGGGGAGCTGTTTTTT
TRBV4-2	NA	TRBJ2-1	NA	CASSQEGLSYNEQFF	TGTGCCAGCAGCCAAGAAGGTCTCTCCTACAATGAGCAGTTCTTC
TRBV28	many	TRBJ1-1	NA	CASSLLQGTEAFF	TGTGCCAGCAGTTTATTACAGGGTACTGAAGCTTTCTTT
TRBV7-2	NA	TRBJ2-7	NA	CASSFENEQYF	TGTGCCAGCAGCTTCGAGAACGAGCAGTACTTC
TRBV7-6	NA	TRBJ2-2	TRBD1	CASSLVGTGGTGELFF	TGTGCCAGCAGCTTAGTAGGGACAGGGGGGACCGGGGAGCTGTTTTTT
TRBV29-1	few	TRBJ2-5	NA	CSVGQLSRETQYF	TGCAGCGTTGGTCAGTTGAGCCGAGAGACCCAGTACTTC
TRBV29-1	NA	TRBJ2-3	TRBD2	CSGAGGDTDTQYF	TGCAGCGGAGCGGGAGGGGACACAGATACGCAGTATTTT
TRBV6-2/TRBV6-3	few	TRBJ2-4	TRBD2	CASSYIAGGINIQYF	TGTGCCAGCAGTTACATCGCGGGAGGTATAAACATTCAGTACTTC
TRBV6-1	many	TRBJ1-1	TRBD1	CASKGQLNTEAFF	TGTGCCAGCAAGGGACAGCTGAACACTGAAGCTTTCTTT
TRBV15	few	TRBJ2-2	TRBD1	CATRQGSTGELFF	TGTGCCACCCGACAGGGCAGCACCGGGGAGCTGTTTTTT
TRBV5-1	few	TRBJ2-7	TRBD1	CASSTQTGAGEQYF	TGCGCCAGCAGCACACAGACAGGGGCCGGCGAGCAGTACTTC
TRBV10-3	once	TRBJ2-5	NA	CAISESSGFLGETQYF	TGTGCCATCAGTGAGTCGTCGGGATTTCTTGGAGAGACCCAGTACTTC
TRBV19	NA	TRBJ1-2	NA	CATGPNYGYTF	TGTGCCACCGGGCCCAACTATGGCTACACCTTC
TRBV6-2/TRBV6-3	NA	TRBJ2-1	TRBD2	CASRKQTSGVYNEQFF	TGTGCCAGCAGGAAACAAACTAGCGGGGTCTACAATGAGCAGTTCTTC
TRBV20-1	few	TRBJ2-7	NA	CSARDPGQGTYEQYF	TGCAGTGCTAGAGACCCGGGGCAGGGAACTTACGAGCAGTACTTC
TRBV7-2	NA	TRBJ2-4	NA	CASSPQGDIQYF	TGTGCCAGCAGCCCTCAGGGAGACATTCAGTACTTC